This TCR beta chain originates from a study of PD-L1 blockade in urothelial cancer (dated by TCRdb to the late 2010s). At the level of the whole study: Every patient began therapy in about 2014 and was given atezolizumab 1,200 mg intravenously every 3 weeks. About 90% of the 29 patients were identified as males with urothelial cancer of bladder origin, and a prior smoking history was reported by 18 of 29 patients. An ECOG performance status of 0 or 1 was recorded for the patients, and 0 to 3 prior chemotherapy regimens had been received by the patients. Blood samples were analyzed at 3 weeks after treatment start (second dose) and at 6 weeks after treatment start. Blood samples gave median yields of around 140,000 T cells and some 80,000 unique TCRs, along with a median clonality of around 0.075. Somatic, immune and clinical correlates of response to PD-L1 blockade with atezolizumab in urothelial cancer were the focus of an exploratory multi-omic analysis. TCR sequencing covered pretreatment tumor samples and matched, serially collected peripheral blood taken before and after atezolizumab treatment. Durable clinical benefit was defined as progression-free survival longer than 6 months, and TCR features were also tested against progression-free and overall survival. In the same patients, whole exome sequencing and RNA sequencing of pretreatment tumors were performed in addition to TCR sequencing. Durable clinical benefit was achieved by nine patients and was not achieved by 20 patients. Twenty-nine patients had pretreatment blood TCR-seq, 24 had at least one posttreatment blood collection, and 24 had tumor TCR-seq.

About this clone: No antigen is known for it. Per-base quality was not reported, and no clone a single base away is much larger than it.

To estimate absolute template abundance from read counts, synthetic TCR analog templates were spiked into each PCR. The immunoSEQ assay used bias-controlled V and J gene primers to amplify TCRbeta CDR3 regions from genomic DNA. Rearranged TCRbeta segments were sequenced at approximately 20X coverage. Per the authors' processing: Sequencing errors were corrected by clustering and CDR3s were annotated against IMGT to assign V, D and J genes. Only productive TCRbeta rearrangements were used in downstream analyses, excluding out-of-frame or stop-codon sequences. Clonality was computed as one minus Shannon entropy normalized by the log of the number of unique productive sequences. Clones differing between time points or between blood and tumor were identified using Fisher's exact test with Benjamini-Hochberg correction, with an adjusted p below 0.01 applied as the threshold. The immuneACCESS repertoire file appears here via TCRdb, limited to in-frame rearrangements. These files lack a portion of the clones; in checked studies, under half of the deficit traces to unresolved V genes, and the cause of the others is not known. V and J calls and clone size are given by that table; D and trimming were obtained from the DNA. In all, the sample holds tens of thousands of clones, and about 90% of those were seen once. The ten largest clones add up to 4.5% of the sample.

Findings and caveats that apply to the study as a whole: At 3 weeks after the start of treatment, tumor-associated TCR clones in peripheral blood had expanded more in patients with durable benefit (n ≈ 20, p = 0.022). Improved progression-free and overall survival was found to be associated with pretreatment peripheral blood TCR clonality below the median. Because the sample size was small (n of about 29) and many exploratory analyses were performed, the results are intended to be hypothesis-generating.

The time point tag for this specimen amounts to: pretreatment peripheral blood. A cohort of about 30 patients with locally advanced or metastatic urothelial carcinoma, treated at Memorial Sloan Kettering on a trial protocol, was included. Peripheral blood mononuclear cells were collected pretreatment and during treatment, with between 1 and 8 total time points obtained per patient. The Qiagen DNeasy Blood extraction kit was used to purify genomic DNA from total PBMCs and tumor samples. PBMCs were collected pretreatment and during treatment, and were isolated and stored as previously described. The CDR3 sequence holds 16 residues, the cysteine and phenylalanine included. Kept here is only the CDR3 DNA, which spans 48 bases and is read in frame from base 1. V was cut back by 3 bases and J by 4 bases, leaving a gap of 16 bases between them. The germline V gene specifies WSHSY as CDR1 and SAAADI as CDR2.

The source of this sequence is a man between 65 and 80 years old with urothelial cancer. The chain is encoded by TRBV10-2 joined to TRBJ1-5; the D gene lacks a confident call. Sample: PBMCs, taken around atezolizumab (anti-PD-L1) treatment. This receptor carries the CDR3 CASSDTGSGLNQPQHF. The DNA sequence is as follows: TGCGCCAGCAGTGATACTGGGAGTGGTTTGAATCAGCCCCAGCATTTT.